The rows below give T cell receptor beta chains drawn from one sample of a study of somatic mutations in cytotoxic T cells in rheumatoid arthritis. Profiled with immunoSEQ multiplex PCR; TCRdb holds only in-frame clones, not every one. Here the sample spans more than 25,000 clones, roughly four fifths being singletons. Input material: CD8+ T cells sorted from blood. The receptors originated from a woman aged 18-29 years in good health. CDR3s include the opening cysteine and the closing phenylalanine or tryptophan. Not every row has a clone size; where given, it reads once, few, many or a size class.

cdr3_aa: CAWSVLGGSYEQYF; v_call: TRBV30; clone_size: .; j_call: TRBJ2-7
cdr3_aa: CACELGARYSPLHF; v_call: TRBV30; clone_size: .; j_call: TRBJ1-6
cdr3_aa: CASSSPPVLNTGELFF; v_call: TRBV7-9; clone_size: .; j_call: TRBJ2-2
cdr3_aa: CASSLSFLNYNEQFF; v_call: TRBV27; clone_size: .; j_call: TRBJ2-1
cdr3_aa: CASSGGTYNEQFF; v_call: TRBV27; clone_size: once; j_call: TRBJ2-1
cdr3_aa: CASSGGISGGANEQFF; v_call: TRBV4-1; clone_size: few; j_call: TRBJ2-1
cdr3_aa: CASSTGGTEAFF; v_call: TRBV27; clone_size: once; j_call: TRBJ1-1
cdr3_aa: CASSQWGPGELFF; v_call: TRBV6-6; clone_size: .; j_call: TRBJ2-2
cdr3_aa: CASSPYSGDTQYF; v_call: TRBV7-7; clone_size: .; j_call: TRBJ2-3
cdr3_aa: CASSLSRNTEAFF; v_call: TRBV7-3; clone_size: few; j_call: TRBJ1-1
cdr3_aa: CASSLGTSGGLWTADTQYF; v_call: TRBV5-1; clone_size: .; j_call: TRBJ2-3
cdr3_aa: CASTFRAGFEAFF; v_call: TRBV27; clone_size: .; j_call: TRBJ1-1
cdr3_aa: CATSRGLQYEQYF; v_call: TRBV15; clone_size: .; j_call: TRBJ2-7
cdr3_aa: CASSLGAAGGPFGEQFF; v_call: TRBV7-6; clone_size: .; j_call: TRBJ2-1
cdr3_aa: CASAGTSGPAGEQFF; v_call: TRBV4-1; clone_size: once; j_call: TRBJ2-1
cdr3_aa: CASTLGFQETQYF; v_call: TRBV2; clone_size: .; j_call: TRBJ2-5
cdr3_aa: CASSFPPSFGNQPQHF; v_call: TRBV28; clone_size: .; j_call: TRBJ1-5
cdr3_aa: CSARSGFEQFF; v_call: TRBV20-1; clone_size: .; j_call: TRBJ2-1
cdr3_aa: CASNSRTASYGYTF; v_call: TRBV28; clone_size: .; j_call: TRBJ1-2
cdr3_aa: CASSQGAWGGGEEAFF; v_call: TRBV14; clone_size: few; j_call: TRBJ1-1
cdr3_aa: CASSFEGWGDYGYTF; v_call: TRBV7-9; clone_size: .; j_call: TRBJ1-2
cdr3_aa: CASSEAKAELNTEAFF; v_call: TRBV2; clone_size: .; j_call: TRBJ1-1
cdr3_aa: CASSLAGADTQYF; v_call: TRBV4-1; clone_size: .; j_call: TRBJ2-3
cdr3_aa: CAISALGGTEAFF; v_call: TRBV10-3; clone_size: .; j_call: TRBJ1-1
cdr3_aa: CASSFVEGDRSHQETQYF; v_call: TRBV5-1; clone_size: .; j_call: TRBJ2-5
cdr3_aa: CASSGAANEQFF; v_call: TRBV11-3; clone_size: .; j_call: TRBJ2-1
cdr3_aa: CASSMWGSTEAFF; v_call: TRBV19; clone_size: few; j_call: TRBJ1-1
cdr3_aa: CASSPLPVGGPYNSPLHF; v_call: TRBV27; clone_size: .; j_call: TRBJ1-6
cdr3_aa: CASSQGGTGELFF; v_call: TRBV27; clone_size: .; j_call: TRBJ2-2
cdr3_aa: CASSFSAGQSVYEQYF; v_call: TRBV28; clone_size: .; j_call: TRBJ2-7
cdr3_aa: CASTGTGHDYGYTF; v_call: TRBV10-2; clone_size: .; j_call: TRBJ1-2
cdr3_aa: CASSSELANQPQHF; v_call: TRBV7-9; clone_size: .; j_call: TRBJ1-5
cdr3_aa: CASHDSSYNEQFF; v_call: TRBV6-1; clone_size: .; j_call: TRBJ2-1
cdr3_aa: CASSYSSAETQYF; v_call: TRBV6-6; clone_size: .; j_call: TRBJ2-5
cdr3_aa: CASSATDAGGKETQYF; v_call: TRBV7-9; clone_size: .; j_call: TRBJ2-5
cdr3_aa: CASSLSTGADGVLTF; v_call: TRBV27; clone_size: .; j_call: TRBJ2-6
cdr3_aa: CASSPWAGDNEQFF; v_call: TRBV5-6; clone_size: .; j_call: TRBJ2-1
cdr3_aa: CASSEWGNTIYF; v_call: TRBV25-1; clone_size: once; j_call: TRBJ1-3
cdr3_aa: CASSVEAGGPTGELFF; v_call: TRBV9; clone_size: .; j_call: TRBJ2-2